A selection of T cell receptor beta chains follows, all from one sample in a study of cytomegalovirus exposure and HLA in healthy donors. The data were produced by immunoSEQ multiplex PCR, yet TCRdb's version contains in-frame clones alone and is incomplete. The sample consists of around 100,000 clones, about three fifths of them appearing once. Sequences were obtained from PBMCs. These receptors were taken from a young man in good health and CMV-seronegative. Both conserved end residues are trimmed from each CDR3.

v_gene	len	CDR3aa
TRBV6-6	14	ASSYSSGLGSYEQY
TRBV21-1	15	ASSKVYGETNTGELF
TRBV7-2	11	ASSFGTTYEQY
TRBV6-6	9	ASRTQGEAF
TRBV6-5	14	ASSYMPGQGPDTQY
TRBV5-1	13	ASSSSGGGVWEQY
TRBV12-2	14	ASRFPTGKKGYGYT
TRBV2	12	ASSRGQGTEKLF
TRBV9	11	ASSPGSYNEQF
TRBV7-6	13	ASSLAYGDTGELF
TRBV30	15	AWSANRGVGGHTEAF
TRBV29-1	13	SVEIQGRYTDTQY
TRBV27	15	ASRHHSDRGLRNEQF
TRBV5-1	14	ASSLAMSGAYNEQF
TRBV19	14	ASSHWGQGGEETQY
TRBV7-2	12	ASSAASGSYEQY
TRBV5-1	9	ASSLGTEAF
TRBV25-1	13	ASSVQGIGVSEQY
TRBV28	11	ASTSDRGKEQY
TRBV7-2	13	ASSAVAGATDTQY
TRBV6-4	13	ASSEQGGSNQPQH
TRBV6-5	12	ASSWEGPSYEQY
TRBV19	13	ASSISSGENYGYT
TRBV11-2	11	ASSLANIPGYT
TRBV7-9	13	ASSLVGRADYGYT
TRBV4-1	12	ASSQEGADQPQH
TRBV10-3	17	AISESRLAGARNTGELF
TRBV6-5	14	ASSYRSTGTNYEQY
TRBV10-1	14	ASWGIPRDRGEKLF
TRBV9	14	ASSPSRQDLGYGYT
TRBV7-9	13	SSSLGSGGQETQY
TRBV19	13	ASRATGGSGGELF
TRBV4-3	13	ASSQGGGDYNEQF
TRBV5-1	13	ASSLGDSTYNEQF